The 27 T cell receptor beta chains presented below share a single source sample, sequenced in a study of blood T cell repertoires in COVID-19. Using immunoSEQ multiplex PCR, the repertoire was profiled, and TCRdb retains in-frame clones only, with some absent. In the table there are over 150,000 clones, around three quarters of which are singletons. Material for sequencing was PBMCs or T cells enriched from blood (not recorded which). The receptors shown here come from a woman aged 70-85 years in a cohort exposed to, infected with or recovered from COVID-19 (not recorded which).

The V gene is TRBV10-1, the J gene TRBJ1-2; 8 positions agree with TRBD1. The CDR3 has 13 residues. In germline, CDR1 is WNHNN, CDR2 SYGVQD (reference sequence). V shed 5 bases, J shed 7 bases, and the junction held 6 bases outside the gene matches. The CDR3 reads CASSPGGKSGYTF. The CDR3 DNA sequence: TGCGCCAGCAGTCCAGGGGGCAAGAGTGGCTACACCTTC.

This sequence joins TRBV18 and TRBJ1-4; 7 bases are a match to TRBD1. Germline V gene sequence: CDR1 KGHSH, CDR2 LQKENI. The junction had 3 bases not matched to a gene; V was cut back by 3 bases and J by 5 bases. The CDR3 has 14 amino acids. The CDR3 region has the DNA TGTGCCAGCTCACCGGCGACAGGGAATGAAAAACTGTTTTTT. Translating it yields CASSPATGNEKLFF.

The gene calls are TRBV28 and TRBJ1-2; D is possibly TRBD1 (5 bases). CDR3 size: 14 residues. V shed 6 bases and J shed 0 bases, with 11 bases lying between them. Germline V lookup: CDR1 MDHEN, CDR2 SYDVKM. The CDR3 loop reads CASSSSGANYGYTF. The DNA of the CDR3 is TGTGCCAGCAGCTCCTCGGGGGCTAACTATGGCTACACCTTC.

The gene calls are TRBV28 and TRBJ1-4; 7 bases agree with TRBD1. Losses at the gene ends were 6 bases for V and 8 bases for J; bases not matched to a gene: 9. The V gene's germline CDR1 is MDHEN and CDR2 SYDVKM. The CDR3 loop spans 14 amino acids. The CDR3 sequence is CASSLRQGREKLFF. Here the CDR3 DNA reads TGTGCCAGCAGCTTACGACAGGGAAGGGAAAAACTGTTTTTT.

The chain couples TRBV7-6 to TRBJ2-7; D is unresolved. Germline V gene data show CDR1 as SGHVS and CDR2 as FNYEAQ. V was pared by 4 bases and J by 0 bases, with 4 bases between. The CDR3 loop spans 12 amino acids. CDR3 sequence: CASSSSSYEQYF. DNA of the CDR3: TGTGCCAGCAGCTCGAGCTCCTACGAGCAGTACTTC.

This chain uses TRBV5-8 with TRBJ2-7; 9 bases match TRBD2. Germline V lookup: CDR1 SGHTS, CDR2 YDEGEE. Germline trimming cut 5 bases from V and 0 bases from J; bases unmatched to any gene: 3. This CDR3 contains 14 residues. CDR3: CASRFSGGSYEQYF. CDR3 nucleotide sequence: TGTGCCAGCAGGTTTAGCGGGGGCTCCTACGAGCAGTACTTC.

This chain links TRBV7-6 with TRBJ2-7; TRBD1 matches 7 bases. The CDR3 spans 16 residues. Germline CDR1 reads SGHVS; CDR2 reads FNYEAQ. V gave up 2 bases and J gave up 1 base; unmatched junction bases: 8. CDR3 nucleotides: TGTGCCAGCAGCTTATTTTCCACAGGGGAATCCTACGAGCAGTACTTC. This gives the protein CASSLFSTGESYEQYF.

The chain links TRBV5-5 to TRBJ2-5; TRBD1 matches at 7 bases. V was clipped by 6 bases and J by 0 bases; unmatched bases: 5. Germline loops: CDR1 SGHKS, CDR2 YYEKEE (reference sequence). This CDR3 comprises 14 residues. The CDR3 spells CASNPGQNQETQYF. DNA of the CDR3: TGTGCCAGCAACCCGGGACAGAACCAAGAGACCCAGTACTTC.

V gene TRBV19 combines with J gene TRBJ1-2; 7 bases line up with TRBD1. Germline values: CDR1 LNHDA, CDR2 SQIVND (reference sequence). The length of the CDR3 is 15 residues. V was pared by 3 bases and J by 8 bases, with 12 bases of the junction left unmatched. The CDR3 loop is CASSIGAGTAMGYTF. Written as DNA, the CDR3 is TGTGCCAGTAGTATTGGGGCCGGGACAGCCATGGGCTACACCTTC.

The CDR3 DNA is TGTGCCAGCAGCCACGGGGGTGCTGAAGCTTTCTTT. Protein product: CASSHGGAEAFF. This sequence joins TRBV3-1 (or the pseudogene TRBV3-2) and TRBJ1-1; maybe TRBD1 (5 bases). Germline V gene sequence: CDR1 LGHDT, CDR2 YNNKEL (reference sequence). The CDR3 is 12 amino acids. Between the trimmed V and J ends, which lost 3 bases and 6 bases, there was a span of 8 bases.

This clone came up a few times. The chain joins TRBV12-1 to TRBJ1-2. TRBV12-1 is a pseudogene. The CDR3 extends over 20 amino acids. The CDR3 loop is CASSFVGSRGSEDRPYGYTF. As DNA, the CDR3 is TGTGCCAGCAGCTTTGTCGGCTCTCGGGGTAGTGAGGACCGACCCTATGGCTACACCTTC.

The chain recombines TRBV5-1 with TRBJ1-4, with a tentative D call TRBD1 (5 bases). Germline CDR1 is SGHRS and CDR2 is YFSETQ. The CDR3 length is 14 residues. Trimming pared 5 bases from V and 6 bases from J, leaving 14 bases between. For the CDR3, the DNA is TGCGCCAGCAGGGACACGGCGGGAGATGAAAAACTGTTTTTT. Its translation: CASRDTAGDEKLFF.

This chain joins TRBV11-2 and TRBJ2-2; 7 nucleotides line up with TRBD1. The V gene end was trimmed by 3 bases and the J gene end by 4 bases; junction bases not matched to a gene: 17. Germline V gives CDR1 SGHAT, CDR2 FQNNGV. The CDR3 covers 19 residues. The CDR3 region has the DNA TGTGCCAGCAGCTTGGTGGCAACCGGTCTACAGGGGTTCACCGGGGAGCTGTTTTTT. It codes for CASSLVATGLQGFTGELFF.

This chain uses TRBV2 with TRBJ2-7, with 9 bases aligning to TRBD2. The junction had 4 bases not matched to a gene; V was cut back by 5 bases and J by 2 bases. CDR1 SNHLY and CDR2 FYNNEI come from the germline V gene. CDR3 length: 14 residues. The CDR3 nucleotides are TGTGCCAGCAGTCTAGCGGGATTTGCCTACGAGCAGTACTTC. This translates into CASSLAGFAYEQYF.

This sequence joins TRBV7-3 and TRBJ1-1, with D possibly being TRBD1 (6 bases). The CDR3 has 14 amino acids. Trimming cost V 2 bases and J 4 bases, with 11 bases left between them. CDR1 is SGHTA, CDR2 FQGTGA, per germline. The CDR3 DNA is TGTGCCAGCAGCTTAGGGGGCGGTGTCACTGAAGCTTTCTTT. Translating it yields CASSLGGGVTEAFF. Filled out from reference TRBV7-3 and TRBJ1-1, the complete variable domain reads GAGVSQTPSNKVTEKGKYVELRCDPISGHTALYWYRQSLGQGPEFLIYFQGTGAADDSGLPNDRFFAVRPEGSVSTLKIQRTERGDSAVYLCASSLGGGVTEAFFGQGTRLTVV.

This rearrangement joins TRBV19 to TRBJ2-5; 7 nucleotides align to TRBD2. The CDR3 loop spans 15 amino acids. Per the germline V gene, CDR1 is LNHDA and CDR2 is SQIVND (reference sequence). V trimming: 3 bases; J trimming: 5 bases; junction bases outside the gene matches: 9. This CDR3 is CASSMRPGAGETQYF. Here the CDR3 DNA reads TGTGCCAGTAGTATGCGCCCGGGAGCGGGGGAGACCCAGTACTTC.

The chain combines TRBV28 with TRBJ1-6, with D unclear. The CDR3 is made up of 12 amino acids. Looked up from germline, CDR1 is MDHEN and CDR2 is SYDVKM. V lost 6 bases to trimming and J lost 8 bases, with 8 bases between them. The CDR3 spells CASSSFYSPLHF. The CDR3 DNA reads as TGTGCCAGCAGCTCTTTTTATTCACCCCTCCACTTT.

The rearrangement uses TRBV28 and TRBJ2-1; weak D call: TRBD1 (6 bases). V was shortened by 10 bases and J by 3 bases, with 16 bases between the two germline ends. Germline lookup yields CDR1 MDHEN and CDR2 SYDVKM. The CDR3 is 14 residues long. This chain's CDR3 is CAIMGADNYNEQFF. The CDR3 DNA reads TGTGCCATCATGGGGGCAGACAACTACAATGAGCAGTTCTTC.

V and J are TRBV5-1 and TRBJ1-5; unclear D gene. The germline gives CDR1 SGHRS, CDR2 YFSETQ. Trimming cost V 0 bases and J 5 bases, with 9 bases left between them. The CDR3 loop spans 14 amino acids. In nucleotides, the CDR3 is TGCGCCAGCAGCTTGGCCGGGGTAGATCAGCCCCAGCATTTT. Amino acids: CASSLAGVDQPQHF.

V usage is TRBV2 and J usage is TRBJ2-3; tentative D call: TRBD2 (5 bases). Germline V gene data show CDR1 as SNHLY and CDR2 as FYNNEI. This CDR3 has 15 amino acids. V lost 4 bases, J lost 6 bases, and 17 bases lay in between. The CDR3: CASSAQRPGWDTQYF. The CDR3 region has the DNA TGTGCCAGCAGTGCCCAGCGGCCGGGGTGGGATACGCAGTATTTT.

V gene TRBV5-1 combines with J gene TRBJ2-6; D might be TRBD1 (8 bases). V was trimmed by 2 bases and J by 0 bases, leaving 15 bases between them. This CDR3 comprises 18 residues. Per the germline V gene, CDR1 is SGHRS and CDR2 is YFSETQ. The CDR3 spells CASSLTGGESSGANVLTF. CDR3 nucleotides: TGCGCCAGCAGCTTAACAGGGGGGGAAAGCTCTGGGGCCAACGTCCTGACTTTC.

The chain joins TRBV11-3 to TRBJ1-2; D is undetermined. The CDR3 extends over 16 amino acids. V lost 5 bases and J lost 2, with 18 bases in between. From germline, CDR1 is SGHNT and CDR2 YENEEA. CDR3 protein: CASSPEVGGFNYGYTF. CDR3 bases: TGTGCCAGCAGCCCCGAGGTAGGCGGATTCAACTATGGCTACACCTTC.

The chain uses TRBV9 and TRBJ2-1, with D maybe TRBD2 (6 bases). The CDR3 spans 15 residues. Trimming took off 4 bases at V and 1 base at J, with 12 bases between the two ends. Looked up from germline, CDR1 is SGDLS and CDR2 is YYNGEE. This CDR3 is CASSPAGRSYNEQFF. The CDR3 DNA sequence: TGTGCCAGCAGCCCGGCGGGAAGGTCCTACAATGAGCAGTTCTTC.

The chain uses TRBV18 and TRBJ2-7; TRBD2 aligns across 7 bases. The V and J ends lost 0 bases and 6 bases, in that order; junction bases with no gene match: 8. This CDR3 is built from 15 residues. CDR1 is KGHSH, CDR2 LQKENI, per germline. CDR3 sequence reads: CASSPPASREGEQYF. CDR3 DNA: TGTGCCAGCTCACCACCGGCCAGCAGGGAGGGCGAGCAGTACTTC. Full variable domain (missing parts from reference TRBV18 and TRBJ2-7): NAGVMQNPRHLVRRRGQEARLRCSPMKGHSHVYWYRQLPEEGLKFMVYLQKENIIDESGMPKERFSAEFPKEGPSILRIQQVVRGDSAAYFCASSPPASREGEQYFGPGTRLTVT.

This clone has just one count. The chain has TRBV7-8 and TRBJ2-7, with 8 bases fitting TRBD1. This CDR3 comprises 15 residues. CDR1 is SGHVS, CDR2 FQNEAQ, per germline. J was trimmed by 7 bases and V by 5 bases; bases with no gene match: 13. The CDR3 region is CASSPLTGRGREQYF. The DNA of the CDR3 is TGTGCCAGCAGCCCCCTCACGGGCAGGGGGCGTGAGCAGTACTTC. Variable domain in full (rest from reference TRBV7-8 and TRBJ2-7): GAGVSQSPRYKVAKRGQDVALRCDPISGHVSLFWYQQALGQGPEFLTYFQNEAQLDKSGLPSDRFFAERPEGSVSTLKIQRTQQEDSAVYLCASSPLTGRGREQYFGPGTRLTVT.

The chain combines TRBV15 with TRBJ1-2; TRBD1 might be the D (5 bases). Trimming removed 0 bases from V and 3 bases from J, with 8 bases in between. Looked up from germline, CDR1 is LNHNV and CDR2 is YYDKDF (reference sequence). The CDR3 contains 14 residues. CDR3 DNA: TGTGCCACCAGCAGAGACAGGGCGGACTATGGCTACACCTTC. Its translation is CATSRDRADYGYTF.

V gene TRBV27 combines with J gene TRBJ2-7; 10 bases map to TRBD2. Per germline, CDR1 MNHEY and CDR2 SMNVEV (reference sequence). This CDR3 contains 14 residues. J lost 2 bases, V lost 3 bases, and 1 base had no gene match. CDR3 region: CASSFLAGAYEQYF. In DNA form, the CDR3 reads TGTGCCAGCAGTTTCCTAGCGGGGGCCTACGAGCAGTACTTC.